The source of this TCR beta chain is a study of shared clonotypes between healthy human individuals. The authors split each subset's genomic DNA evenly across several immunoSEQ plates. Clones were sequenced by immunoSEQ multiplex PCR, and TCRdb holds only the in-frame ones, with some missing. The repertoire holds approximately 350,000 clones, with 74% as singletons. Healthy adults negative for HIV, lacking recent acute infections or vaccinations, served as donors. Study-wide findings and caveats: Only blood underwent sampling, and tissue repertoires likely differ.

This clone occurred many times. Antigen unknown. Sequencing was carried out using memory CD4+ T cells sorted from blood. The subset was: CD45RA-negative fraction. The origin of this receptor is a man younger than 40 in good health.

Written as DNA, the CDR3 is TGCGCCAGCAGCCAAGGAATGGGGAACACAGATACGCAGTATTTT. Its translation is CASSQGMGNTDTQYF. The chain joins TRBV4-3 to TRBJ2-3; D is uncertain. Trimming removed 1 base from V and 2 bases from J, with 10 bases in between. The CDR3 spans 15 residues. The germline V gene encodes CDR1 LGHNA and CDR2 YSLEER.